These T cell receptor beta chains were read from a single sample in a study of cytomegalovirus exposure and HLA in healthy donors. Profiling relied on immunoSEQ multiplex PCR, and the TCRdb table lists in-frame clones only, not all of them. The table has approximately 120,000 clones, about 81% seen once. The sample taken for sequencing was PBMCs. The source of these receptors is a woman between 25 and 40 years old in good health and CMV-seronegative. Each CDR3 is given with its conserved first and last residue. The D gene is left open where the match is weak. The size field is filled for only some rows; it gives once, few, many or a size class.

abundance	v_gene	j_gene	d_gene	CDR3nt	CDR3aa
few	TRBV19	TRBJ2-2	TRBD1	TGTGCCAGTACCTCCCGGGACAGGGGCACCGGGGAGCTGTTTTTT	CASTSRDRGTGELFF
-	TRBV6-4	TRBJ2-6	-	TGTGCCAGCAGTGCACAGGGTGGGGCCAACGTCCTGACTTTC	CASSAQGGANVLTF
-	TRBV7-8	TRBJ2-3	-	TGTGCCAGCTTGGAGCGGGCCCCCACAGATACGCAGTATTTT	CASLERAPTDTQYF
once	TRBV2	TRBJ1-1	-	TGTGCCAGCAGTCCCCAAAGTGCGGGGGACACTGAAGCTTTCTTT	CASSPQSAGDTEAFF
-	TRBV11-2	TRBJ2-5	-	TGTGCCAGCAGCTTTCCGTTCGGTCGAAAGAAAGAGACCCAGTACTTC	CASSFPFGRKKETQYF
few	TRBV19	TRBJ2-7	TRBD2	TGTGCCAGTAGTCTAAGGGTAGCGGGAAGAGACGAGCAGTACTTC	CASSLRVAGRDEQYF
-	TRBV7-3	TRBJ2-7	TRBD1	TGTGCCAGCAGCTATGACAGGGGTACCGAGCAGTACTTC	CASSYDRGTEQYF
few	TRBV5-1	TRBJ2-6	-	TGCGCCAGCAGCGTGGGACATATCTCTGGGGCCAACGTCCTGACTTTC	CASSVGHISGANVLTF
-	TRBV6-6	TRBJ1-1	-	TGTGCCAGCAGTTACTCACAGGGACCCACTGAAGCTTTCTTT	CASSYSQGPTEAFF
-	TRBV18	TRBJ2-7	-	TGTGCCAGCTCACCAATCGTCGACAGCTACGAGCAGTACTTC	CASSPIVDSYEQYF
-	TRBV2	TRBJ2-5	TRBD2	TGTGCCAGCAATCCTAGCGGGCGAGAGACCCAGTACTTC	CASNPSGRETQYF
-	TRBV5-1	TRBJ1-2	-	TGCGCCAGCAGTCCACAGGTCGAGACAGGCGCCTATGGCTACACCTTC	CASSPQVETGAYGYTF
-	TRBV30	TRBJ1-5	TRBD1	TGTGCCTGGGCCTCAGGGGGCTATCAGCCCCAGCATTTT	CAWASGGYQPQHF
-	TRBV6-4	TRBJ2-2	TRBD2	TGTGCCAGCAGACTAGCGGGAGGTCCCGGGGAGCTGTTTTTT	CASRLAGGPGELFF
-	TRBV6-1	TRBJ2-3	TRBD2	TGTGCCAGCACCAGCGGGGAGCAGGGTACGCAGTATTTT	CASTSGEQGTQYF
-	TRBV6-1	TRBJ2-3	TRBD2	TGTGCCAGCAGTCCCGGGACTAGCGGGAAGAGCACGCAGTATTTT	CASSPGTSGKSTQYF
-	TRBV5-4	TRBJ2-1	TRBD2	TGTGCCAGCAGCTTGCTAGCGGCTGACAATGAGCAGTTCTTC	CASSLLAADNEQFF
-	TRBV19	TRBJ2-7	-	TGTGCCAGTAGTGAGCGGGCTTGGTCCTACGAGCAGTACTTC	CASSERAWSYEQYF
-	TRBV30	TRBJ2-3	-	TGTGCCTTCTCGAGGGGGAGCACAGATACGCAGTATTTT	CAFSRGSTDTQYF
-	TRBV9	TRBJ1-2	TRBD1	TGTGCCAGCAGCGTGAGCTTGACAGGGTCCTATGGCTACACCTTC	CASSVSLTGSYGYTF
-	TRBV7-9	TRBJ1-2	-	TGTGCCAGCAGCCCCGTAGGCGTAGGGGACACAAACTATGGCTACACCTTC	CASSPVGVGDTNYGYTF
-	TRBV19	TRBJ1-2	-	TGTGCCAGTAGTACGTATGGCTACACCTTC	CASSTYGYTF
-	TRBV25-1	TRBJ2-4	-	TGTGCCAGCAGTGGTGGGGGCAGTAAGGCCTTAGCCAAAAACATTCAGTACTTC	CASSGGGSKALAKNIQYF
-	TRBV4-1	TRBJ2-3	-	TGCGCCAGCAGCCAAGATCTGGTTCGGACAGATACGCAGTATTTT	CASSQDLVRTDTQYF
-	TRBV6-5	TRBJ2-2	-	TGTGCCAGCAGTTTCCCTCCTGCCGGGGAGCTGTTTTTT	CASSFPPAGELFF
once	TRBV9	TRBJ1-6	TRBD1	TGTGCCAGCAGCGGCGGGGACAGGCCGAATTCACCCCTCCACTTT	CASSGGDRPNSPLHF
-	TRBV27	TRBJ1-4	-	TGTGCCAGCAGACTAGCGGGAGATGGCGAAAAACTGTTTTTT	CASRLAGDGEKLFF
-	TRBV4-2	TRBJ1-5	-	TGTGCCAGCAGCCAAGGGGGGGGAGGATCGGGCAATCAGCCCCAGCATTTT	CASSQGGGGSGNQPQHF
-	TRBV7-8	TRBJ2-3	TRBD1	TGTGCCAGCAGCATGGACAGGTGGAATTTCGGCACAGATACGCAGTATTTT	CASSMDRWNFGTDTQYF
-	TRBV29-1	TRBJ1-1	-	TGCAGCGTTGTCCAGGAGAACACTGAAGCTTTCTTT	CSVVQENTEAFF
-	TRBV18	TRBJ2-7	TRBD2	TGTGCCAGCTCACTGTTAGGACTAGTCCCGGGCCTGGCGGGGCACTACGAGCAGTACTTC	CASSLLGLVPGLAGHYEQYF
-	TRBV13	TRBJ1-2	-	TGTGCCAGCAGCTTAGTACAGGGAAGTCACTATGGCTACACCTTC	CASSLVQGSHYGYTF
-	TRBV5-1	TRBJ1-6	TRBD1	TGCGCCAGCAGCTTGGGGACAGGGCGCAATTCACCCCTCCACTTT	CASSLGTGRNSPLHF
-	TRBV27	TRBJ2-2	TRBD1	TGTGCCAGCAGTTTTGGGACAGGGCGCACCGGGGAGCTGTTTTTT	CASSFGTGRTGELFF
-	TRBV27	TRBJ2-7	TRBD2	TGTGCCAGCAGTCCCCTCTATGCGGGAGGGTCCTACGAGCAGTACTTC	CASSPLYAGGSYEQYF
-	TRBV7-3	TRBJ2-5	TRBD1	TGTGCCAGCAGCTTAAACCGGCCCGGGACAGGGAACCAAGAGACCCGGTACTTC	CASSLNRPGTGNQETRYF
-	TRBV4-1	TRBJ2-3	TRBD2	TGCGCCAGCAGCCAAGTGCGGACTAGCACCCCTGGTGGGCACACAGATACGCAGTATTTT	CASSQVRTSTPGGHTDTQYF
-	TRBV4-1	TRBJ2-3	-	TGCGCCAGCAGCCAAGATAGGAGCGGGAGCACAGATACGCAGTATTTT	CASSQDRSGSTDTQYF
-	TRBV7-3	TRBJ1-2	-	TGTGCCAGCAGCTTACTACCAGGGGCAGACTATGGCTACACCTTC	CASSLLPGADYGYTF
-	TRBV30	TRBJ1-6	TRBD1	TGTGCCTGGAGTTACCGGGACAGGAGGAATTCACCCCTCCACTTT	CAWSYRDRRNSPLHF
-	TRBV2	TRBJ1-5	TRBD1	TGTGCCAGCAGCCCCGGGGACAGGGATCAGCCCCAGCATTTT	CASSPGDRDQPQHF
-	TRBV12-5	TRBJ1-4	TRBD1	TGTGCTAGTGGTTTGAACCCCTGGGACAGGCATGAAAAACTGTTTTTT	CASGLNPWDRHEKLFF
-	TRBV10-2	TRBJ1-5	-	TGCGCCAGCAGTGAGTCTTTTTTCGAGGGTAATCAGCCCCAGCATTTT	CASSESFFEGNQPQHF
-	TRBV7-9	TRBJ2-7	-	TGTGCCAGCAGCCCTCGCAAAGGGGCAGGGGTCGACGAGCAGTACTTC	CASSPRKGAGVDEQYF
-	TRBV9	TRBJ2-5	TRBD2	TGTGCCAGCAGCCCTCTAGCGGGAGGGGCGAGAGGGACCCAGTACTTC	CASSPLAGGARGTQYF
-	TRBV19	TRBJ1-2	-	TGTGCCAGTAGTATAGGATCCAGGGAAGCTAACTATGGCTACACCTTC	CASSIGSREANYGYTF
once	TRBV7-2	TRBJ2-6	TRBD1	TGTGCCAGCAGCTTGGACAGGGGGCCCTGGGCCAACGTCCTGACTTTC	CASSLDRGPWANVLTF
-	TRBV15	TRBJ2-5	TRBD2	TGTGCCACCAGCAGAGGCGGGAGCCAAGAGACCCAGTACTTC	CATSRGGSQETQYF
-	TRBV5-1	TRBJ2-5	TRBD1	TGCGCCAGCAGCTTGGGGCCAGGGGGTCTGAGTGAGACCCAGTACTTC	CASSLGPGGLSETQYF
-	TRBV5-1	TRBJ2-5	-	TGCGCCAGCAGCTTGGGCGGCAACCAAGAGACCCAGTACTTC	CASSLGGNQETQYF
-	TRBV2	TRBJ1-1	-	TGTGCCAGCAGTTACGACAGGCCGGGAGGAGCTTTCTTT	CASSYDRPGGAFF
-	TRBV21-1	TRBJ2-1	-	TGTGCCAGCAGCAAGACTCCGGGACTAGCGGAAAAACCCTCCTACAATGAGCAGTTCTTC	CASSKTPGLAEKPSYNEQFF
-	TRBV11-3	TRBJ2-1	TRBD2	TGTGCCAGCAGTCGTACTAGCGGGGGCTACAATGAGCAGTTCTTC	CASSRTSGGYNEQFF
-	TRBV5-1	TRBJ2-3	TRBD2	TGCGCCAGCAGCTTGGCGGGACTAGCGGGAAGGAGCACAGATACGCAGTATTTT	CASSLAGLAGRSTDTQYF
-	TRBV30	TRBJ2-7	-	TGTGCCTGGAGTAAAGCAGCGTACGAGCAGTACTTC	CAWSKAAYEQYF
-	TRBV27	TRBJ1-1	-	TGTGCCAGCAGTTTGGGACACCAATTGAACACTGAAGCTTTCTTT	CASSLGHQLNTEAFF
-	TRBV2	TRBJ2-2	TRBD1	TGTGCCAGCAGCCGACAGGGTACCGGGGAGCTGTTTTTT	CASSRQGTGELFF